This entry lists 10 T cell receptor beta chains sequenced from one sample in a study of Tregs in tolerant kidney transplant recipients. The table came from immunoSEQ multiplex PCR; TCRdb's copy has only in-frame clones and leaves some out. This sample lists approximately 31,000 clones; its ten largest clones have more than 6.5%. The sequencing here drew on CD8+ T cells from blood, taken before the transplant. Receptors were obtained from a human donor who received a combined kidney and bone marrow transplant.

A word on this clone: The read comes to an end 3 residues before the CDR3 does, leaving the germline J gene to fill in the end. This chain uses TRBV19 with TRBJ2-1, with a possible D match to TRBD2 (5 bases). V was shortened by 10 bases and J by 0 bases, with 10 bases between the two germline ends. Germline lookup yields CDR1 LNHDA and CDR2 SQIVND (reference sequence). CDR3 length equals 13 residues. The CDR3 bases that were read are TGTGCCACGGGGAAGAGCTCCTACAATGAG. The encoded protein is CATGKSSYNE. The whole CDR3 reads CATGKSSYNEQFF.

For this clone: The CDR3 end lies 3 residues beyond the end of the read and is filled in from the germline J gene. The chain joins TRBV20-1 to TRBJ1-2; D ambiguous. The CDR3 is 11 residues long. The germline V and J ends were trimmed by 2 bases and 4 bases, with 5 bases remaining between them. Germline V gene sequence: CDR1 DFQATT, CDR2 SNEGSKA (reference sequence). CDR3 region: CSARPSYGYTF. The sequenced part of the CDR3 DNA is TGCAGTGCTAGACCTTCCTATGGC.

Worth noting for this clone: The CDR3 end is not reached by the read, which stops 3 residues before it; the germline J gene fills it in. This chain joins TRBV19 and TRBJ1-6; 7 bases map to TRBD1. CDR1 LNHDA and CDR2 SQIVND come from the germline V gene (reference sequence). J lost 6 bases, V lost 6 bases, and 5 bases had no gene match. The CDR3 consists of 14 residues. The CDR3 loop reads CASSLTGFNSPLHF. Incomplete CDR3 DNA: TGTGCCAGTAGCCTGACAGGGTTTAATTCACCC.

CDR3 sequence reads: CASSTLAGAYNEQFF. The DNA read from the CDR3 is TGTGCCAGTAGCACACTAGCGGGGGCTTACAATGAG. The chain is built from TRBV19 and TRBJ2-1, with 11 bases that match TRBD2. The observed sequence ends 3 residues before the CDR3 terminus, with the missing tail filled in from the germline J gene. The CDR3 consists of 15 residues. Germline CDR1 and CDR2: LNHDA and SQIVND (reference sequence). V was pared by 6 bases and J by 4 bases, with 5 bases of the junction left unmatched. Full variable domain (outside the CDR3, taken from reference TRBV19 and TRBJ2-1): DGGITQSPKYLFRKEGQNVTLSCEQNLNHDAMYWYRQDPGQGLRLIYYSQIVNDFQKGDIAEGYSVSREKKESFPLTVTSAQKNPTAFYLCASSTLAGAYNEQFFGPGTRLTVL.

As concerns this clone: The CDR3 goes on 3 residues after the read ends, and that part is filled in from the germline J gene. This chain connects TRBV29-1 to TRBJ1-1; D is unclear. This CDR3 region has 10 residues. V dropped 1 base and J dropped 7 bases, with 4 bases sitting between them. Germline lookup yields CDR1 SQVTM and CDR2 ANQGSEA. The CDR3 loop reads CSVEGLEAFF. The part of the CDR3 DNA that was read is TGCAGCGTTGAAGGTCTTGAA.

As for this clone: Coverage ceases 3 residues before the CDR3 finishes, and the germline J gene fills in the end. The rearrangement links TRBV2 to TRBJ2-2; D is ambiguous. CDR3 length: 14 residues. In germline, CDR1 is SNHLY, CDR2 FYNNEI. The germline V and J ends were trimmed by 3 bases and 4 bases, with 9 bases remaining between them. The covered CDR3 bases are TGTGCCAGCAGTGAGGGCAGGTCCACCGGGGAG. Translating gives CASSEGRSTGE. The whole CDR3 sequence reads CASSEGRSTGELFF.

As to this clone: A junction end diverges from the germline sequence, so it may reflect a read error. The CDR3 is cut off 3 residues early in the read; its end comes from the germline J gene. The chain links TRBV7-8 to TRBJ1-1; maybe TRBD1 (6 bases). CDR3 length: 15 amino acids. Germline V gene lookup returns CDR1 SGHVS and CDR2 FQNEAQ. The CDR3 bases that were read are TGTGCCAGCAGCCCCTGGGAGGGGGTGAACGCTGAA. Translated, it gives CASSPWEGVNAE. The CDR3, in full, reads CASSPWEGVNAEAFF.

With respect to this clone: Sequencing ends 3 residues short of the CDR3 end; the germline J gene provides the rest. The chain uses TRBV7-9 and TRBJ2-3, with 9 bases lining up with TRBD2. The germline V gene has CDR1 SEHNR and CDR2 FQNEAQ (reference sequence). V lost 1 base to trimming and J lost 6 bases; unmatched junction nucleotides: 2. The CDR3 runs 14 residues. The sequenced CDR3 bases are TGTGCCAGCAGCTTAGTAGCGGGAGTGGATACG. Protein product: CASSLVAGVDT. The CDR3 in its entirety is CASSLVAGVDTQYF.

Remarks on this clone: The read ends 3 residues shy of where the CDR3 ends; the end is completed using the germline J gene. The chain recombines TRBV5-1 with TRBJ2-7; TRBD1 matches 11 bases. CDR3 size: 16 residues. After removal of 4 bases from V and 2 bases from J, the junction contained 8 bases not matched to a gene. CDR1 is SGHRS and CDR2 is YFSETQ in the germline V gene. The DNA read from the CDR3 is TGCGCCAGCAGCGTTATCGGGACAGGGGGAACCTACGAG. Its translation is CASSVIGTGGTYE. The full CDR3 protein reads CASSVIGTGGTYEQYF.

About this clone: The DNA ends 3 residues before the CDR3 does, and the rest of the CDR3 is filled in from the germline J gene. This chain joins TRBV29-1 and TRBJ2-5, with TRBD1 matching 7 bases. CDR1 is SQVTM and CDR2 is ANQGSEA in the germline V gene. J lost 4 bases, V lost 3 bases, and 8 bases had no gene match. CDR3 length: 14 residues. CDR3 DNA, as far as it was read: TGCAGCGTTGAGTCTGACAGGGCGGTAGAGACC. As protein: CSVESDRAVET. The entire CDR3 protein reads CSVESDRAVETQYF.